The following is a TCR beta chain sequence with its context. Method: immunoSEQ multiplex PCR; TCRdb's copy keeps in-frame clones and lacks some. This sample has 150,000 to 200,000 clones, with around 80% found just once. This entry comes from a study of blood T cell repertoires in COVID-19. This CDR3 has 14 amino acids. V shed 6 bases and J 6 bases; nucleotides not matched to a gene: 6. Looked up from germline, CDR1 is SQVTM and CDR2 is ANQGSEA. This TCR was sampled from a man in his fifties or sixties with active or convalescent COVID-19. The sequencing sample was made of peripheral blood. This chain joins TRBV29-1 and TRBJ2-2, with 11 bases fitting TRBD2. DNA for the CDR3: TGCAGCGTAGCTAGCGGGGGGCAGGCCGGGGAGCTGTTTTTT. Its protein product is CSVASGGQAGELFF.